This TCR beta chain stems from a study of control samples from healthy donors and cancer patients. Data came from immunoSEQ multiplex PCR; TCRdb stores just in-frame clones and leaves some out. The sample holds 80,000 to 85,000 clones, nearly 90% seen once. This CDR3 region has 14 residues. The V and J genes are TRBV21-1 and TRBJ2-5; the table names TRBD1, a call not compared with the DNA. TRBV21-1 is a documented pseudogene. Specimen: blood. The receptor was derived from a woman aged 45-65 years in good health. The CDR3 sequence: CASSFRGAEETQYF. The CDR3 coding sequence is TGTGCCAGCAGTTTCAGGGGGGCGGAAGAGACCCAGTACTTC.